The clone carrying this T cell receptor (beta chain) showed up many times. Its antigen is not identified. Trimming removed 6 bases from V and 10 bases from J; junction bases left unmatched: 14. From germline, CDR1 is MDHEN and CDR2 SYDVKM. The CDR3 loop spans 16 amino acids. Construction of the TCR beta libraries employed iRepertoire HTBI primers in conjunction with Arm-PCR of CDR3 regions. MiXCR was run by TCRdb on the multiplex PCR reads, yielding one entry per CDR3 protein. The sample lists 560,000 or so distinct CDR3 sequences, 16% occurring once. This sample is drawn from a study of regulatory T cells in long-lasting Graves disease. Notes on the study in general: Persistent patients shared more public clonotypes (approximately 2,900) than new patients (roughly 970).

Time point described: newly diagnosed GD, antithyroid drugs for less than 3 months. Extracted RNA from PBMCs served as the source of the TCR library. These data were also filed under a second study, of T cells in Graves' hyperthyroidism and ophthalmopathy.

This TCR derives from a man aged 18 to 29 with Graves disease. The sample here was peripheral blood mononuclear cells (PBMCs), taken at new diagnosis, from a patient treated with antithyroid drugs. The chain employs TRBV28 and TRBJ2-1; 11 positions match TRBD2. The CDR3 loop is CASRPPSGRRSGEQFF. CDR3 in DNA: TGTGCCAGCAGACCTCCTAGCGGGAGGCGCTCGGGGGAGCAGTTCTTC.